This T cell receptor (beta chain) was recovered during a study of monozygotic twins with inflammatory bowel disease. Germline assignment: CDR1 SGHKS and CDR2 YYEKEE (reference sequence). This CDR3 region has 17 residues. Each TCR library used about 3,500 ng of total RNA. The team made cDNA by running eight separate reactions for each sample. TCRdb re-analyzed the 5' RACE reads; it lists each CDR3 protein once, without DNA. The sample totals 300,000 to 350,000 distinct CDR3 sequences. Someone took an approximately 2.3 ml blood sample from each of the donors. A word on this clonotype: The antigen is not known.

General observations from the study: Using the inverse Simpson index, IBD patients had lower TCRbeta diversity than healthy co-twins.

Input material: blood. The rearrangement links TRBV5-5 to TRBJ2-2; absent DNA, TCRdb's TRBD1 call cannot be checked. The clonotype was recovered from a human donor with ulcerative colitis or Crohn's disease, or a healthy co-twin of an affected twin (not recorded which). CDR3 sequence reads: CASSTARAGDFAGELFF.